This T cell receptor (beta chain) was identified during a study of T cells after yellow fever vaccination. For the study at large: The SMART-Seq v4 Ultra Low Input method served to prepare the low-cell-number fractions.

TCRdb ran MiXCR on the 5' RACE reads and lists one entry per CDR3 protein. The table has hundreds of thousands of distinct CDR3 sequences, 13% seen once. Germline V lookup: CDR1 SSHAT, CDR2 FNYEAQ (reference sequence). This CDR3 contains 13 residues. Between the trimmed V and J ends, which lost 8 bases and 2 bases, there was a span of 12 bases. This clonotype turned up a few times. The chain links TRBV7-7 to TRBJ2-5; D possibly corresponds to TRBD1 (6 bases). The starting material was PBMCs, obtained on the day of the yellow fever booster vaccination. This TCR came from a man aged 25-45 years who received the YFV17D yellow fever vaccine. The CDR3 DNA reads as TGTGCCAGCGCCGCCGGGACACAAGAGACCCAGTACTTC. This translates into CASAAGTQETQYF.